This T cell receptor beta chain was retrieved from a study of T-cell reconstitution after alpha-beta-depleted transplantation in children. This CDR3 is built from 16 residues. Study conclusions and caveats: Several hundred expanded graft clones reportedly were the source of alpha-beta T cells about two months after transplant. Diversity and T-cell counts at one year after transplant derived mostly from new T cells.

This clonotype came up many times. Its antigen is not known. Construction of the TCRbeta library involved unique molecular identifiers. TCRdb reprocessed the PCR reads via MiXCR and lists one record per CDR3 protein. The repertoire holds hundreds of thousands of distinct CDR3 sequences, with about a tenth as singletons. V and J are TRBV21-1 and TRBJ2-4; TRBD2 reflects the table's D call only, with no check against the DNA. TRBV21-1 is labeled a pseudogene. This TCR came from a child younger than two with acute myeloid leukemia, due to receive a stem cell transplant. This specimen was PBMCs, taken before TCRalphabeta/CD19-depleted stem cell transplant. CDR3 bases: TGTGCCAGCAGCAAGGGGCCCAGACAGCCCAAAAACATTCAGTACTTC. Translating gives CASSKGPRQPKNIQYF.